This T cell receptor beta chain was retrieved from a study of CD4 and CD8 cells across lung adenocarcinoma regions. MiXCR was run by TCRdb on the PCR reads, yielding one entry per CDR3 protein. The data show 3,500 or so distinct CDR3 sequences, 46% seen once. The germline gives CDR1 ENHRY, CDR2 SYGVKD. The CDR3 sequence is 16 residues long. Trimming took 3 bases from V and 5 from J; bases not matched to a gene: 9. Donors had localized lung adenocarcinoma, a non-small cell lung cancer. The sequence was collected from a male donor with lung adenocarcinoma. The CD4 and CD8 labels of this study may be unreliable. Sample: CD8+ T cells from the center of a lung tumor. The chain uses TRBV10-3 and TRBJ1-2, with TRBD1 matching over 10 bases. CDR3: CAISERSGTGAYGYTF. The CDR3 region has the DNA TGTGCCATCAGTGAAAGATCGGGGACAGGGGCGTATGGCTACACCTTC.